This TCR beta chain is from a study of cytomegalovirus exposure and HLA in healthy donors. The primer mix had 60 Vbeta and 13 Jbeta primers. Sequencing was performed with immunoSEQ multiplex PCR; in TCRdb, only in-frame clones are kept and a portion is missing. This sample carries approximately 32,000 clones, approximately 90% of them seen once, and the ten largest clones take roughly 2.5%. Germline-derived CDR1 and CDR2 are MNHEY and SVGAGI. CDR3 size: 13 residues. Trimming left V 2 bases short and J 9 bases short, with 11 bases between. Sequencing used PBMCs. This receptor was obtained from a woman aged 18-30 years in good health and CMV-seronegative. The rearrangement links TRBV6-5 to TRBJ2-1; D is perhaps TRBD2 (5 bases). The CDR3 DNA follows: TGTGCCAGCAGTTACGAGGGCCGGGGTGAGCAGTTCTTC. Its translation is CASSYEGRGEQFF.